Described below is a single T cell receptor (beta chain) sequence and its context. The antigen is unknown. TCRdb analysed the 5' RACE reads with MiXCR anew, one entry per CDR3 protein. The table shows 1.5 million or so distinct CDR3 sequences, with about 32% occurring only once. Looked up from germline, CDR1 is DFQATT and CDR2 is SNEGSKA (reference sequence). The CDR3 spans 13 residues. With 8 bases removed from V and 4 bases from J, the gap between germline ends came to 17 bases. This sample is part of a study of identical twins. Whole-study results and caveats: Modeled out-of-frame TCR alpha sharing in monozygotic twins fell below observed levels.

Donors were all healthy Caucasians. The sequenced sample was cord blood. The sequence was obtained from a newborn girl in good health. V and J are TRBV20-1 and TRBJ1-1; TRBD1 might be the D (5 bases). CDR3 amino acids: CSTWTGTPTEAFF. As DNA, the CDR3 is TGCAGTACCTGGACCGGGACTCCCACTGAAGCTTTCTTT.